These 25 T cell receptor beta chains originate from one sample sequenced in a study of T cell repertoires in cytomegalovirus infection. For these TCRs, the target antigens are not known. MiXCR, run by TCRdb on the reads, gives a single entry per CDR3 protein. This sample has under 95,000 distinct CDR3 sequences, with approximately 46% found just once. Sequencing was performed on CD8+ T cells from cultured PBMCs, taken from culture after CMV antigen stimulation. These receptors came from a human donor in good health (CMV status not recorded). Some clones in this sample may be carry-over from other donors' samples.

This clonotype showed up just a few times. The rearrangement uses TRBV18 and TRBJ2-3, with D tentatively TRBD2 (6 bases). The CDR3 has 13 amino acids. V was pared by 0 bases and J by 6 bases, with 7 bases between. CDR1 is KGHSH and CDR2 is LQKENI in the germline V gene. In nucleotides, the CDR3 is TGTGCCAGCTCACCACCCAGCGGGGATACGCAGTATTTT. Protein sequence: CASSPPSGDTQYF.

J is TRBJ1-1 and V is TRBV27; D gene ambiguous. This CDR3 is 14 amino acids long. Between the trimmed V and J ends, which lost 2 bases and 1 base, there was a span of 8 bases. Germline V gives CDR1 MNHEY, CDR2 SMNVEV (reference sequence). The CDR3 here is CASSLVGRNTEAFF. The CDR3 DNA is TGTGCCAGCAGTTTAGTCGGCAGGAACACTGAAGCTTTCTTT.

This chain uses TRBV30 with TRBJ2-2; D is unresolved. CDR3 length: 13 residues. Trimming took off 4 bases at V and 2 bases at J, with 8 bases between the two ends. The germline V gene encodes CDR1 GTSNPN and CDR2 SVGIG (reference sequence). CDR3 sequence: CAWNTGNTGELFF. The CDR3, as DNA: TGTGCCTGGAATACCGGAAACACCGGGGAGCTGTTTTTT.

The V call is TRBV11-2, the J call TRBJ2-1; TRBD1 might be the D (6 bases). The length of the CDR3 is 13 residues. Germline V gene sequence: CDR1 SGHAT, CDR2 FQNNGV. With 5 bases removed from V and 8 bases from J, the gap between germline ends came to 13 bases. CDR3 nucleotides: TGTGCCAGCAGCACAGAGAAGGGGGATGAGCAGTTCTTC. Encoded protein: CASSTEKGDEQFF.

The rearrangement links TRBV7-4 to TRBJ1-2; tentative D call: TRBD1 (6 bases). Germline V gives CDR1 SGHVT, CDR2 SQSDAQ. The CDR3 totals 19 residues. Between the trimmed V and J ends, which lost 1 base and 2 bases, there was a span of 23 bases. The CDR3 loop reads CASSLGAPGHLEGNYGYTF. In DNA form, the CDR3 reads TGTGCCAGCAGCTTAGGGGCACCGGGACACCTGGAGGGGAACTATGGCTACACCTTC.

Concerning this clonotype itself: This clone may be a read error of a much larger clone one base away. The V and J genes are TRBV19 and TRBJ1-1; no definite D call. The CDR3 loop spans 13 amino acids. Per germline, CDR1 LNHDA and CDR2 SQIVND (reference sequence). The CDR3 loop is CASSILLNTEALF. The CDR3 DNA follows: TGTGCCAGTAGTATCTTGTTGAACACTGAAGCTCTCTTT.

This sequence joins TRBV25-1 and TRBJ1-6; D gene uncertain. This CDR3 has 12 residues. Trimming took off 3 bases at V and 9 bases at J, with 6 bases between the two ends. CDR1 MGHDK and CDR2 SYGVNS come from the germline V gene. The CDR3 here is CASSDRGSPLHF. The DNA of the CDR3 is TGTGCCAGCAGTGACCGTGGTTCACCCCTCCACTTT.

The chain combines TRBV7-6 with TRBJ1-4; 10 nucleotides align to TRBD1. CDR1 SGHVS and CDR2 FNYEAQ come from the germline V gene. The CDR3 sequence is 15 residues long. Trimming took 7 bases from V and 5 from J; bases not matched to a gene: 7. The CDR3: CASTHSTGGNEKLFF. The CDR3 DNA sequence: TGTGCCAGCACCCATTCGACAGGGGGCAATGAAAAACTGTTTTTT. Looking up the rest from reference TRBV7-6 and TRBJ1-4 gives the full variable domain: GAGVSQSPRYKVTKRGQDVALRCDPISGHVSLYWYRQALGQGPEFLTYFNYEAQQDKSGLPNDRFSAERPEGSISTLTIQRTEQRDSAMYRCASTHSTGGNEKLFFGSGTQLSVL.

Details on this clonotype: The junction differs from germline at one of its ends, possibly a read error. The gene calls are TRBV6-2 or TRBV6-3 and TRBJ2-7; D not resolved. This CDR3 contains 14 residues. Germline values: CDR1 MNHEY, CDR2 SVGEGT. CDR3 residues: CASSSDTPGTEEYF. The CDR3 region has the DNA TGTGCCAGCAGTTCCGACACCCCTGGCACTGAGGAGTACTTT.

The gene calls are TRBV7-9 and TRBJ2-3; 7 bases are shared with TRBD2. Germline CDR1 is SEHNR and CDR2 is FQNEAQ (reference sequence). The CDR3 has 16 residues. V was pared by 5 bases and J by 6 bases, with 14 bases of the junction left unmatched. CDR3 residues: CASSTMRESSMDTQYF. In DNA, the CDR3 is TGTGCCAGCAGCACTATGCGGGAGTCTAGTATGGATACGCAGTATTTT.

This clonotype was picked up a small number of times. V usage is TRBV7-6 and J usage is TRBJ2-5; 13 nucleotides align to TRBD2. Germline CDR1 is SGHVS and CDR2 is FNYEAQ. J lost 4 bases, V lost 5 bases, and 10 bases had no gene match. This CDR3 contains 17 residues. The CDR3 DNA sequence: TGTGCCAGCAGCCGACCCGTGACTAGCGGGAGGCCAGAGACCCAGTACTTC. This sequence encodes CASSRPVTSGRPETQYF. Complete variable domain (other parts from reference TRBV7-6 and TRBJ2-5): GAGVSQSPRYKVTKRGQDVALRCDPISGHVSLYWYRQALGQGPEFLTYFNYEAQQDKSGLPNDRFSAERPEGSISTLTIQRTEQRDSAMYRCASSRPVTSGRPETQYFGPGTRLLVL.

This clonotype has a handful of counts. The chain links TRBV7-8 to TRBJ2-7; D assignment may be TRBD1 or TRBD2 (5 bases each). Trimming removed 0 bases from V and 4 bases from J, with 7 bases in between. This CDR3 region has 13 residues. Per germline, CDR1 SGHVS and CDR2 FQNEAQ. CDR3 bases: TGTGCCAGCAGCTTAGCGGGGGATTACGAGCAGTACTTC. As protein: CASSLAGDYEQYF.

This clonotype came up once. The chain is built from TRBV4-3 and TRBJ2-7; D remains ambiguous. This CDR3 contains 13 residues. V gave up 4 bases and J gave up 6 bases, with 13 bases separating them. Germline assignment: CDR1 LGHNA and CDR2 YSLEER. CDR3 protein: CASSLGQSAEQYF. CDR3 sequence (DNA): TGCGCCAGCAGCCTCGGGCAGTCCGCCGAGCAGTACTTC.

J is TRBJ2-5 and V is TRBV9; D is undetermined. This CDR3 comprises 14 residues. In germline, CDR1 is SGDLS, CDR2 YYNGEE. V was pared by 0 bases and J by 1 base, with 7 bases between. Here the CDR3 DNA reads TGTGCCAGCAGCGTAGCGCCCCTCCAAGAGACCCAGTACTTC. Translating gives CASSVAPLQETQYF.

The rearrangement uses TRBV12-3 or TRBV12-4 and TRBJ2-7, with TRBD1 as a possible D gene (5 bases). CDR3 length: 13 amino acids. V shed 2 bases and J shed 7 bases, with 12 bases lying between them. The CDR3 here is CASSLTLTDEQYF. In DNA, the CDR3 is TGTGCCAGCAGTTTAACCCTGACAGATGAGCAGTACTTC.

This clonotype has just a few counts. V usage is TRBV4-2 and J usage is TRBJ2-2; 13 bases fit TRBD2. The V gene's germline CDR1 is LGHNA and CDR2 YNFKEQ. The CDR3 is 17 amino acids. J was trimmed by 8 bases and V by 2 bases; bases with no gene match: 8. The CDR3 DNA is TGTGCCAGCAGCCAAACTAGCGGGAGGGCAAGAGGAGGGGAGCTGTTTTTT. Translation gives CASSQTSGRARGGELFF.

This chain joins TRBV6-2 or TRBV6-3 and TRBJ1-1; 10 positions match TRBD1. The length of the CDR3 is 13 residues. Trimming removed 4 bases from V and 10 bases from J; junction bases left unmatched: 6. Germline V CDR1 and CDR2: MNHEY, SVGEGT. Here the CDR3 reads CASSSGTGVVAFF. CDR3 coding DNA: TGTGCCAGCAGTTCCGGGACAGGGGTTGTAGCTTTCTTT.

This clonotype was found a few times. The chain couples TRBV6-5 to TRBJ1-5; D possibly corresponds to TRBD1 (5 bases). Trimming took off 6 bases at V and 6 bases at J, with 12 bases between the two ends. CDR1 and CDR2 (germline): MNHEY, SVGAGI. The CDR3 length is 13 residues. CDR3 sequence: CASRLTRGQPQHF. For the CDR3, the DNA is TGTGCCAGCAGACTAACTAGGGGTCAGCCCCAGCATTTT.

This chain connects TRBV19 to TRBJ2-7, with D perhaps matching TRBD1 or TRBD2 (5 bases each). Germline V lookup: CDR1 LNHDA, CDR2 SQIVND (reference sequence). The V and J ends lost 4 bases and 7 bases respectively, with 17 bases between them. This CDR3 contains 14 residues. The CDR3 spells CASSNSGRRLEQYF. The CDR3 region has the DNA TGTGCCAGTAGTAACTCGGGACGGCGGCTGGAGCAGTACTTC.

The chain uses TRBV29-1 and TRBJ2-4; 14 nucleotides line up with TRBD2. Germline V gene lookup returns CDR1 SQVTM and CDR2 ANQGSEA. V shed 3 bases and J 12 bases; nucleotides not matched to a gene: 16. The CDR3 is made up of 17 amino acids. Here the CDR3 reads CSVDLGLAGEGRKAQYF. The CDR3 DNA follows: TGCAGCGTTGATTTGGGACTAGCGGGAGAGGGGCGAAAGGCTCAGTACTTC.

The rearrangement joins TRBV11-2 to TRBJ1-3, with D possibly matching TRBD1 (6 bases). Germline-derived CDR1 and CDR2 are SGHAT and FQNNGV. The germline V and J ends were trimmed by 3 bases and 5 bases, with 14 bases remaining between them. CDR3 length equals 15 residues. The CDR3, as DNA: TGTGCCAGCAGCTTCTGGGGGCGCGAAAGAAACACCATATATTTT. Translated: CASSFWGRERNTIYF.

The rearrangement joins TRBV27 to TRBJ1-1, with no clear D. Trimming cost V 4 bases and J 0 bases, with 9 bases left between them. The length of the CDR3 is 14 residues. Germline V gene data show CDR1 as MNHEY and CDR2 as SMNVEV (reference sequence). This CDR3 reads CASSYGGLNTEAFF. The CDR3, as DNA: TGTGCCAGCAGTTATGGAGGGTTGAACACTGAAGCTTTCTTT.

The chain combines TRBV29-1 with TRBJ2-7; 7 bases map to TRBD1. The CDR3 extends over 14 amino acids. Germline V gene sequence: CDR1 SQVTM, CDR2 ANQGSEA. V trimming: 2 bases; J trimming: 2 bases; junction bases outside the gene matches: 6. This CDR3 is CSVERRGSTYEQYF. The DNA for the CDR3 is TGCAGCGTTGAACGCAGGGGGTCAACCTACGAGCAGTACTTC.

This clonotype has ten or more counts. V gene TRBV7-3 combines with J gene TRBJ2-1; 7 bases map to TRBD2. The CDR3 consists of 13 residues. Unmatched junction bases numbered 3, after V lost 2 bases and J lost 8 bases. Per the germline V gene, CDR1 is SGHTA and CDR2 is FQGTGA. The CDR3 loop is CASSLEGGHEQFF. The CDR3 region has the DNA TGTGCCAGCAGCTTAGAGGGAGGGCATGAGCAGTTCTTC.

CDR3 nucleotide sequence: TGTGCCAGCCTTCCGGGGGCGGGAGATGGGACAGATACGCAGTATTTT. This encodes CASLPGAGDGTDTQYF. The V gene is TRBV7-9, the J gene TRBJ2-3; D is possibly TRBD2 (7 bases). There are 16 residues in the CDR3. The germline V gene encodes CDR1 SEHNR and CDR2 FQNEAQ (reference sequence). Trimming cost V 8 bases and J 3 bases, with 21 bases left between them.